The clone carrying this TCR beta chain was counted a few times. What it recognizes is unknown. This entry is derived from a study of T cells in Graves' hyperthyroidism and ophthalmopathy. Study-level points and caveats: Ophthalmopathy was distinguished from stable hyperthyroidism by 13 V-J signatures.

Pregnant or lactating patients were excluded, as were those with uncontrolled infection or other autoimmune disease. The study based diagnoses on clinical symptoms, serum thyroxine and TRAb, thyroid ultrasound and orbital computed tomography. With 5 bases clipped from V and 6 bases from J, the junction kept 6 bases outside the gene matches. The CDR3 has 13 residues. Looked up from germline, CDR1 is SGHVS and CDR2 is FQNEAQ. Amplification yielded TCR beta CDR3 regions, with RNA transcripts as the source. The HTBI primer set was used in a first-round RT-PCR of the TCR CDR3. One entry per CDR3 protein results from TCRdb running MiXCR on the multiplex PCR reads. This sample yields about 510,000 distinct CDR3 sequences, of which around 50% are seen a single time; roughly 45% belongs to the top ten.

The V gene is TRBV7-8, the J gene TRBJ1-2; 7 nucleotides line up with TRBD1. This TCR came from an adult woman with Graves' disease, either hyperthyroidism or ophthalmopathy (not recorded which). Sequences were obtained from peripheral blood or thyroid tissue (not recorded which). CDR3 nucleotides: TGTGCCAGCAGCCCCGGGACAGCACATGGCTACACCTTC. Protein sequence: CASSPGTAHGYTF.